This T cell receptor beta chain appears in the sequencing data of a study of a mutant IDH1 vaccine in newly diagnosed glioma. As regards this clone: Its target is unknown.

This CDR3 has 13 residues. Germline CDR1 and CDR2: SEHNR and FQNEAQ (reference sequence). With 10 bases removed from V and 0 bases from J, the gap between germline ends came to 12 bases. Libraries were prepared by immunoSEQ multiplex PCR; TCRdb keeps only in-frame clonotypes and omits some of them. The sample yields about 32,000 clones, roughly 80% seen once. Regarding time point: week 35, safety follow-up. Topical imiquimod accompanied each vaccine dose, which consisted of 300 ug of mutant IDH1 20-mer peptide. The vaccination schedule gave patients eight doses in weeks 1, 3, 5, 7, 11, 15, 19 and 23. The sequence was collected from a woman aged 25 to 39 with glioma. Some clones in this sample may be carry-over from other donors' samples. V usage is TRBV7-9 and J usage is TRBJ1-1; possible D gene TRBD1, 5 bases. Here the sequenced sample was PBMCs, taken from a glioma patient whose treatment included an IDH1 peptide vaccine. The CDR3 coding sequence is TGTGCCATCACCGGGGGGGTGAACACTGAAGCTTTCTTT. Translation: CAITGGVNTEAFF.